The present T cell receptor (beta chain) was sequenced within a study of blood T cells in healthy people across ages. Study-wide results and limits: Researchers deemed the diversity estimates from one million T cells underestimates.

Total RNA was extracted at no less than 6 micrograms per sample. V lost 5 bases and J lost 4, with 18 bases in between. The CDR3 totals 16 residues. As concerns this clonotype: The antigen remains undetermined.

Together with a sample-barcoded 5' primer, a J-beta primer mix was included in a second PCR lasting roughly 6 to 12 cycles. From the 5' RACE reads, TCRdb called clonotypes with MiXCR, one entry per CDR3 protein. The sample lists 650,000 to 1,000,000 distinct CDR3 sequences, around 36% occurring once. This rearrangement joins TRBV12-3 or TRBV12-4 to TRBJ1-3; maybe TRBD1 (6 bases). Sequenced: blood. The clonotype originates from a man between 18 and 29 years old in good health. The CDR3 DNA is TGTGCCAGCAGTCCCAGGGGACGTCGCGGAGGAAACACCATATATTTT. Encoded protein: CASSPRGRRGGNTIYF.